This TCR beta chain was sequenced for a study of cytomegalovirus exposure and HLA in healthy donors (dated by TCRdb to about 2017). Regarding the study in general: According to a later analysis, the roughly 120 validation repertoires were produced on the same platform as the 666 repertoires of the first cohort. The study aimed to test whether cataloging public T cell receptors could reveal signatures of past pathogen exposure. Along with the roughly 670-subject first cohort, a separate validation cohort of roughly 110 different subjects was used. To predict cytomegalovirus infection status, the study brought together high-throughput TCR immunosequencing, statistical association of individual TCRs with disease status, and machine learning. General study outcomes and caveats: While some public TCRs were present in many individuals, most TCR sequences turned up only very rarely across donors. In a later analysis, TCRs clustered in the first cohort were found to also tend to co-occur in the roughly 120 validation repertoires, with approximately 95% of cluster scores above 0. The validation cohort had no HLA typing available for a later analysis, so co-occurrence within that cohort was assessed over all 110 or so repertoires. In the study, approximately 160 TCR beta chains were listed as associated with cytomegalovirus. In vitro tests confirmed that three of the cytomegalovirus-associated TCR beta chains recognize cytomegalovirus antigens. The classifier was reported to diagnose cytomegalovirus status with high specificity and sensitivity in both the original and validation cohorts. The authors suggested that the approach could potentially be generalized to other disease states and immunological phenotypes.

The library was produced with the immunoSEQ multiplex PCR assay. The original pipeline was this. A statistical classification framework was built to diagnose cytomegalovirus status from the catalog of TCR beta chain sequences. TCRdb provides this immuneACCESS table in a form limited to in-frame rearrangements. Some clones are lacking; in checked studies, under half of them reflect an unresolved V gene, and why the rest are absent is not known. D and trimming were read from the DNA, whereas the V and J calls and clone size are those reported in that table. Present in this sample are 100,000 to 150,000 clones, 85% to 90% of which were seen just once. Around 1.1% of the sample lies in the top ten. As to this clone: The target of this receptor is not known. Base quality data are lacking; no much larger clone is found one base away.

The CDR3 measures 14 amino acids from cysteine to phenylalanine. Left in the record is the CDR3 DNA by itself, 42 bases read in frame from the first base. The germline V gene (reference sequence) yields MNHEY for CDR1 and SMNVEV for CDR2. The germline V and J ends show losses of 3 bases and 6 bases respectively, and no gene match explains 7 bases of the junction. The donors belonged to the validation cohort of about 130 subjects, which was separate from the approximately 660-subject first cohort. The chain links TRBV27 with TRBJ2-7, and 8 junction bases match TRBD2. Sample: PBMCs. This clonotype was obtained from a woman aged 18-29 years in good health and CMV-seronegative. The DNA sequence reads TGTGCCAGCAGTTTCCGGGGGGGGTTCTCCGAGCAGTACTTC. This yields the protein CASSFRGGFSEQYF.